This T cell receptor (beta chain) comes out of a study of blood T cell repertoires in COVID-19. Across the whole study: From T cells, B-cell-depleted T cells, or PBMCs came the material, which was cDNA or gDNA.

This clone was picked up one time. In the authors' methods: Amplifying reference gene primers gave estimates of nucleated cell counts. Sequencing used immunoSEQ multiplex PCR; TCRdb keeps in-frame clones, though not all of them. V, J and clone size are those of that table, while D and trimming were read from the DNA. Of 210,000 or so clones in the sample, 85% to 90% are singletons; the top ten hold roughly 0.56%. V dropped 4 bases and J dropped 3 bases, with 9 bases sitting between them. The V gene's germline CDR1 is SNHLY and CDR2 FYNNEI. The CDR3 contains 13 residues. This receptor was obtained from a man in his forties or fifties with acute or convalescent COVID-19. Sequenced sample: peripheral blood. This chain links TRBV2 with TRBJ2-5; D possibly corresponds to TRBD1 (5 bases). This chain's CDR3 is CASSGQLEETQYF. The CDR3 DNA is TGTGCCAGCAGTGGACAGTTGGAAGAGACCCAGTACTTC.